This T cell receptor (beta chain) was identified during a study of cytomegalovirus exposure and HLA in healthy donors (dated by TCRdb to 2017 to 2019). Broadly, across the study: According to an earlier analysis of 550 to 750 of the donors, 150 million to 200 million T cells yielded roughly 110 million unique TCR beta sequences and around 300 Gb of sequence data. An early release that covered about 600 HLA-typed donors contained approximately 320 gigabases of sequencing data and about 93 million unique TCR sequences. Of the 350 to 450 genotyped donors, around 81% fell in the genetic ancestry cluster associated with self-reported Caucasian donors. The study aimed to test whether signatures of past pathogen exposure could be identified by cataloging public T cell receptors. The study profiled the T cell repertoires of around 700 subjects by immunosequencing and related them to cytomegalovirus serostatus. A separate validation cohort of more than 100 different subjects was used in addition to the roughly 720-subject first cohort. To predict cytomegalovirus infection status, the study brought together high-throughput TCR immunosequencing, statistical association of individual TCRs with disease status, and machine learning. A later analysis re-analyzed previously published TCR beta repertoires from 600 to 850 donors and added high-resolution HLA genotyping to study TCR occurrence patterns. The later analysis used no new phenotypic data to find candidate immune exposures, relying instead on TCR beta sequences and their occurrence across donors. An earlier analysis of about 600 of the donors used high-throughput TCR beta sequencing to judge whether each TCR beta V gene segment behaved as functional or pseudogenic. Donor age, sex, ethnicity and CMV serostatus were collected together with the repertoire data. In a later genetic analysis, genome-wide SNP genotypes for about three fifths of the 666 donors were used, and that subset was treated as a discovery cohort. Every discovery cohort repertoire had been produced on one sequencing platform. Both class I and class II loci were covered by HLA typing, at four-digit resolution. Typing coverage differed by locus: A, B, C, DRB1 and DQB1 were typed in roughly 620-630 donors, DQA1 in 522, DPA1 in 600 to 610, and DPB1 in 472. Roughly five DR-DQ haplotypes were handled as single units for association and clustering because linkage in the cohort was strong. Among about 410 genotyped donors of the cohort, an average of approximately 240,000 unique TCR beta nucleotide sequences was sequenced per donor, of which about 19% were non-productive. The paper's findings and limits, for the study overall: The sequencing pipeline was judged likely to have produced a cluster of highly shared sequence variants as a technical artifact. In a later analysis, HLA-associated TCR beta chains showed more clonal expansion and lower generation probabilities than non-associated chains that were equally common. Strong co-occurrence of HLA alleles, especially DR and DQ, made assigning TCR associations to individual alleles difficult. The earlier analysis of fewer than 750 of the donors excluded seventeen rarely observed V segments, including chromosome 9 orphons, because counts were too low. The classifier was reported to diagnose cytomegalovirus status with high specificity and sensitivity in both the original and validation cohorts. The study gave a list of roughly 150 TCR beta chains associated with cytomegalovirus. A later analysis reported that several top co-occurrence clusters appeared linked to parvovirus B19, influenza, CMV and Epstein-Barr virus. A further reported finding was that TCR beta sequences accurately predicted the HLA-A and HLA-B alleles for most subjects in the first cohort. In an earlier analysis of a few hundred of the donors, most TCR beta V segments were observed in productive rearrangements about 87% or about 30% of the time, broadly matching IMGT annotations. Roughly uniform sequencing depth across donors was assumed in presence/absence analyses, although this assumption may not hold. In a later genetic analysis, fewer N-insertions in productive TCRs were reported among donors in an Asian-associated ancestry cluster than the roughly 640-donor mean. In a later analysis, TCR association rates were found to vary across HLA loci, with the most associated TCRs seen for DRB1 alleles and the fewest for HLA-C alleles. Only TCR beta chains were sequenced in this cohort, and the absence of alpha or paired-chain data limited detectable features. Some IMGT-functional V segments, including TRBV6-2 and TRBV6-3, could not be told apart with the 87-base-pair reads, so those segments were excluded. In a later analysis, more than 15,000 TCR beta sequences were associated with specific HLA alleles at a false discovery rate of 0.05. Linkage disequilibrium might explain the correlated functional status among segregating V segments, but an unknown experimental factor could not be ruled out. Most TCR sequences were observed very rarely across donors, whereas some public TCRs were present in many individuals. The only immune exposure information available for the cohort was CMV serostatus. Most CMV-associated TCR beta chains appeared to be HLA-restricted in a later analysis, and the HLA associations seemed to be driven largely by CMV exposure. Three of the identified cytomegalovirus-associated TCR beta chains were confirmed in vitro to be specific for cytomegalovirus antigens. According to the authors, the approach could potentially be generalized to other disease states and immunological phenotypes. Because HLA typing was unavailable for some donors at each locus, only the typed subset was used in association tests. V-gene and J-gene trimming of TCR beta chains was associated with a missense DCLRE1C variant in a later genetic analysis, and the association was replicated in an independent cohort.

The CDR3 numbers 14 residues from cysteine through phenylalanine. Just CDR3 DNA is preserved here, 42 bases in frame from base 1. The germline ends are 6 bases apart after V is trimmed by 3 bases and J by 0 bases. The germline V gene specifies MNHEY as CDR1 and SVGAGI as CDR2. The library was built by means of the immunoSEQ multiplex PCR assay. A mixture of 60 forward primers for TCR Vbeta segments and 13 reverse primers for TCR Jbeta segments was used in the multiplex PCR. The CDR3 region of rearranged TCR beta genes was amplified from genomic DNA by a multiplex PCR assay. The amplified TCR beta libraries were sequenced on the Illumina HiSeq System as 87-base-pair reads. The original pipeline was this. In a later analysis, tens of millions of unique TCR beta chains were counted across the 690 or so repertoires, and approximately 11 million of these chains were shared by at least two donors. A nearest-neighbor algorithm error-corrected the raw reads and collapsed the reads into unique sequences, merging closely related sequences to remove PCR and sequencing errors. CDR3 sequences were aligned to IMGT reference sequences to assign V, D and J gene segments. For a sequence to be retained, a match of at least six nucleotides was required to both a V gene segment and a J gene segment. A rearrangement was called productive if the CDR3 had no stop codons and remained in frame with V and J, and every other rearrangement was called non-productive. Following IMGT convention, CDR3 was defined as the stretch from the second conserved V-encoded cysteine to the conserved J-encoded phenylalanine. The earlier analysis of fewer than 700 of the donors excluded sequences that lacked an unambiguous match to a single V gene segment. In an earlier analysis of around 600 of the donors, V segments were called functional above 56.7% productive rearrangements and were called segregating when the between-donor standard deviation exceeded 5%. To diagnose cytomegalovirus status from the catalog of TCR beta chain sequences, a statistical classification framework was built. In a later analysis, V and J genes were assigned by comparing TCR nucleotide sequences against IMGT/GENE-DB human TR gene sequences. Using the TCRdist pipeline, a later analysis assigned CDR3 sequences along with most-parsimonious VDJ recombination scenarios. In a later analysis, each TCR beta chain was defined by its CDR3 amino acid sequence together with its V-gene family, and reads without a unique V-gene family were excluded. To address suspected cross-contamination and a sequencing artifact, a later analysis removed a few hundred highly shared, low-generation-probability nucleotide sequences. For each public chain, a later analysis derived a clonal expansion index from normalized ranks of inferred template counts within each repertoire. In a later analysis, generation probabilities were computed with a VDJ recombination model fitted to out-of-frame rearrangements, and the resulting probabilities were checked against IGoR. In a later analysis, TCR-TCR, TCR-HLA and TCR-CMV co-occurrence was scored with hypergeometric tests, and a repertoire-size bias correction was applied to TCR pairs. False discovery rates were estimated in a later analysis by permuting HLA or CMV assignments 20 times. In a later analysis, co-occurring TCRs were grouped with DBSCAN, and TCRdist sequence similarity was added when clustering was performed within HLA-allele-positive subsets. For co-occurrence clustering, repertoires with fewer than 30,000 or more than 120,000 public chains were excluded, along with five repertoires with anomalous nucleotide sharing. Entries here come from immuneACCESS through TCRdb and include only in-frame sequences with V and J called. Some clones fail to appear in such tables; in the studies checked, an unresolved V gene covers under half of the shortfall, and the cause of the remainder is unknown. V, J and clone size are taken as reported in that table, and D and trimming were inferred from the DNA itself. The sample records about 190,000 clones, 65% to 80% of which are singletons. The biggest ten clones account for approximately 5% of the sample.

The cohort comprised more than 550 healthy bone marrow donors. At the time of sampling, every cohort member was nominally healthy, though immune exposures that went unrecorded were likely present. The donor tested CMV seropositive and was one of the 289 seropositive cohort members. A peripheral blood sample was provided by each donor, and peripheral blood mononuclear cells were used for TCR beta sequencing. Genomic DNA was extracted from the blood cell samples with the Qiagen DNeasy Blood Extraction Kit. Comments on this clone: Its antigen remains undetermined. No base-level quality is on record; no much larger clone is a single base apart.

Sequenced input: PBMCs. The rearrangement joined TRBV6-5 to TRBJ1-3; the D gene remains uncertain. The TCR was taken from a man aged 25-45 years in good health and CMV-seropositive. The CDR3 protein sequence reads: CASSYTVSGNTIYF. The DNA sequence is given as TGTGCCAGCAGTTATACAGTCTCTGGAAACACCATATATTTT.